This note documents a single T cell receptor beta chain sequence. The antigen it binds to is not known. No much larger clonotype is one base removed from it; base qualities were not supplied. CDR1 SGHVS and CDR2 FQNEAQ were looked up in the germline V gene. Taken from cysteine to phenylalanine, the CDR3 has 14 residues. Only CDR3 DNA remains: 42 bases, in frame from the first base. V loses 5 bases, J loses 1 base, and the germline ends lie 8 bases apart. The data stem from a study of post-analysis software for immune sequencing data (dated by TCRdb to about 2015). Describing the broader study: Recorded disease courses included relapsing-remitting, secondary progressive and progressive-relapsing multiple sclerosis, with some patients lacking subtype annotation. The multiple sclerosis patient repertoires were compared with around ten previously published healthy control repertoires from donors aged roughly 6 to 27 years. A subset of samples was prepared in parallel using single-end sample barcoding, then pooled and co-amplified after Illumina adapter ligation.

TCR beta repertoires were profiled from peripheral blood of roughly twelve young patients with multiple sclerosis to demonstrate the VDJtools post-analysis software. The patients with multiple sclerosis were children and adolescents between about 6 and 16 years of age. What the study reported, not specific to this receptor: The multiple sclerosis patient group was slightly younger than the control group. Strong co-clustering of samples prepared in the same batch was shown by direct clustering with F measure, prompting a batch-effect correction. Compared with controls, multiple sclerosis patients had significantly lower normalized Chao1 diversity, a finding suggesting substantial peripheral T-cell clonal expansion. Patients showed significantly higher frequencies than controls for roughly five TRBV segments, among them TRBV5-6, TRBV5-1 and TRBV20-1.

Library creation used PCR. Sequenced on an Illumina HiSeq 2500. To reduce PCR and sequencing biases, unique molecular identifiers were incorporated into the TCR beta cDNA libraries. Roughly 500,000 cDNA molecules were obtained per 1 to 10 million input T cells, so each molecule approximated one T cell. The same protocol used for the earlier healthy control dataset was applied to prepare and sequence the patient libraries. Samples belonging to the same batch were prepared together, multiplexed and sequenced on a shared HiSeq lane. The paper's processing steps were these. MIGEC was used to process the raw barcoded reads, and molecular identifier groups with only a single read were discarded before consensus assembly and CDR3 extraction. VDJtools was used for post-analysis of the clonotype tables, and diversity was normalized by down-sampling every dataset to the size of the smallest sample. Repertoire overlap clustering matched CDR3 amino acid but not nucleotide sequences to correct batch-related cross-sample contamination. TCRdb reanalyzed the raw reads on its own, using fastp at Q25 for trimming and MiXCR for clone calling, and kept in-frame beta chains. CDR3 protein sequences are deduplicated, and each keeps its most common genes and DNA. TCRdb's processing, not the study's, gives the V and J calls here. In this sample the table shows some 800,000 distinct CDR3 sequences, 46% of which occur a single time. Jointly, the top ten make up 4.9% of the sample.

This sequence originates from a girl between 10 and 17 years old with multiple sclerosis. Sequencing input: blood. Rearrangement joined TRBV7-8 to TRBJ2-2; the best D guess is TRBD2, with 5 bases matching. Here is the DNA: TGTGCCAGCAGCCATAGCGAGAACACCGGGGAGCTGTTTTTT. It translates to CASSHSENTGELFF.